These T cell receptor beta chains were read from a single sample in a study of blood T cell repertoires in COVID-19. Profiled with immunoSEQ multiplex PCR; TCRdb holds only in-frame clones, not every one. The sample consists of over 150,000 clones, 87% of them appearing once. The sequencing sample was made of PBMCs or T cells enriched from blood (not recorded which). Every receptor here comes from a woman between 45 and 65 years old who had recovered from COVID-19. The CDR3 runs from the conserved cysteine through the conserved F or W. The order of the fields is V gene, D gene, J gene, clone size, CDR3 protein, CDR3 DNA. D genes are given only for firm matches. The listing skips clone size in some rows; elsewhere it reads once, few, many or a size class.

v_gene: TRBV12-3/TRBV12-4; d_gene: TRBD1; j_gene: TRBJ2-7; abundance: few; CDR3aa: CASSFGQGYEQYF; CDR3nt: TGTGCCAGCAGTTTCGGACAGGGCTACGAGCAGTACTTC
v_gene: TRBV5-8; d_gene: TRBD1; j_gene: TRBJ1-1; abundance: -; CDR3aa: CASSRRYGQGNTEAFF; CDR3nt: TGTGCCAGCAGCCGACGGTACGGACAGGGTAACACTGAAGCTTTCTTT
v_gene: TRBV18; d_gene: TRBD1; j_gene: TRBJ2-4; abundance: -; CDR3aa: CASSPPGTGGIQYF; CDR3nt: TGTGCCAGCTCACCACCTGGGACAGGGGGCATTCAGTACTTC
v_gene: TRBV29-1; d_gene: TRBD1; j_gene: TRBJ1-1; abundance: once; CDR3aa: CSVGQGRTEAFF; CDR3nt: TGCAGCGTTGGACAGGGGCGGACTGAAGCTTTCTTT
v_gene: TRBV5-6; d_gene: TRBD1; j_gene: TRBJ2-2; abundance: -; CDR3aa: CASSAGTGGGTGELFF; CDR3nt: TGTGCCAGCAGCGCGGGGACAGGGGGAGGGACCGGGGAGCTGTTTTTT
v_gene: TRBV10-1; d_gene: TRBD2; j_gene: TRBJ2-1; abundance: -; CDR3aa: CASSPRTGTSGFNEQFF; CDR3nt: TGCGCCAGCAGTCCCCGTACCGGGACTAGCGGGTTCAATGAGCAGTTCTTC
v_gene: TRBV27; d_gene: TRBD2; j_gene: TRBJ2-1; abundance: -; CDR3aa: CASSLTSGRNNEQFF; CDR3nt: TGTGCCAGCAGTTTGACTAGCGGACGGAACAATGAGCAGTTCTTC
v_gene: TRBV18; d_gene: -; j_gene: TRBJ2-2; abundance: -; CDR3aa: CASSPQGTGELFF; CDR3nt: TGTGCCAGCTCACCTCAGGGGACCGGGGAGCTGTTTTTT
v_gene: TRBV10-2; d_gene: -; j_gene: TRBJ2-5; abundance: -; CDR3aa: CAGSDFQETQYF; CDR3nt: TGCGCCGGCTCAGACTTCCAAGAGACCCAGTACTTC
v_gene: TRBV27; d_gene: -; j_gene: TRBJ2-2; abundance: -; CDR3aa: CASSLSKGGGGELFF; CDR3nt: TGTGCCAGCAGTTTATCCAAAGGGGGGGGCGGGGAGCTGTTTTTT
v_gene: TRBV5-1; d_gene: TRBD1; j_gene: TRBJ2-5; abundance: once; CDR3aa: CASKPQGARETQYF; CDR3nt: TGCGCCAGCAAACCGCAGGGGGCGCGGGAGACCCAGTACTTC
v_gene: TRBV7-2; d_gene: TRBD2; j_gene: TRBJ2-3; abundance: -; CDR3aa: CASSLETSGRQGTDTQYF; CDR3nt: TGTGCCAGCAGCTTAGAGACTAGCGGGAGGCAGGGCACAGATACGCAGTATTTT
v_gene: TRBV28; d_gene: -; j_gene: TRBJ1-3; abundance: -; CDR3aa: CASSLSQGNTIYF; CDR3nt: TGTGCCAGCAGTTTATCACAGGGAAACACCATATATTTT
v_gene: TRBV2; d_gene: -; j_gene: TRBJ1-6; abundance: few; CDR3aa: CASNPQGNLSPLHF; CDR3nt: TGTGCCAGCAATCCCCAGGGTAATCTTTCACCCCTCCACTTT
v_gene: TRBV7-9; d_gene: -; j_gene: TRBJ2-3; abundance: once; CDR3aa: CASSLAVAVTDTQYF; CDR3nt: TGTGCCAGCAGCTTAGCTGTAGCGGTCACAGATACGCAGTATTTT
v_gene: TRBV12-5; d_gene: TRBD1; j_gene: TRBJ1-2; abundance: -; CDR3aa: CASGLGDRLNGYTF; CDR3nt: TGTGCTAGTGGTTTGGGGGACAGACTTAATGGCTACACCTTC
v_gene: TRBV18; d_gene: -; j_gene: TRBJ2-7; abundance: -; CDR3aa: CASSPMDSSYEQYF; CDR3nt: TGTGCCAGCTCACCCATGGACAGCTCCTACGAGCAGTACTTC
v_gene: TRBV11-1; d_gene: -; j_gene: TRBJ2-1; abundance: -; CDR3aa: CASSELNEQFF; CDR3nt: TGTGCCAGCAGCGAGCTCAATGAGCAGTTCTTC
v_gene: TRBV7-2; d_gene: -; j_gene: TRBJ2-1; abundance: -; CDR3aa: CASSRDSNNEQFF; CDR3nt: TGTGCCAGCAGCAGGGACTCTAACAATGAGCAGTTCTTC
v_gene: TRBV28; d_gene: -; j_gene: TRBJ1-1; abundance: -; CDR3aa: CASSLIGVEAFF; CDR3nt: TGTGCCAGCAGTTTGATCGGGGTTGAAGCTTTCTTT
v_gene: TRBV9; d_gene: -; j_gene: TRBJ1-1; abundance: -; CDR3aa: CASSVREGTEAFF; CDR3nt: TGTGCCAGCAGCGTAAGGGAGGGCACTGAAGCTTTCTTT
v_gene: TRBV19; d_gene: -; j_gene: TRBJ1-2; abundance: -; CDR3aa: CASSIVIGLSYGYTF; CDR3nt: TGTGCCAGTAGTATAGTAATCGGACTTTCCTATGGCTACACCTTC
v_gene: TRBV5-1; d_gene: TRBD1; j_gene: TRBJ1-1; abundance: -; CDR3aa: CASSSGQTNTEAFF; CDR3nt: TGCGCCAGCAGCTCGGGACAGACGAACACTGAAGCTTTCTTT
v_gene: TRBV5-1; d_gene: TRBD2; j_gene: TRBJ2-5; abundance: -; CDR3aa: CASSLGDYQETQYF; CDR3nt: TGCGCCAGCAGCTTGGGGGACTATCAAGAGACCCAGTACTTC
v_gene: TRBV14; d_gene: -; j_gene: TRBJ2-5; abundance: -; CDR3aa: CASRLIGQETQYF; CDR3nt: TGTGCCAGCAGGCTTATCGGGCAAGAGACCCAGTACTTC
v_gene: TRBV10-1; d_gene: TRBD1; j_gene: TRBJ2-2; abundance: once; CDR3aa: CASSESRRWDSLNTGELFF; CDR3nt: TGCGCCAGCAGTGAGTCGCGTCGATGGGACAGCCTGAACACCGGGGAGCTGTTTTTT
v_gene: TRBV13; d_gene: TRBD1; j_gene: TRBJ1-4; abundance: -; CDR3aa: CASSLGRGIEKLFF; CDR3nt: TGTGCCAGCAGCTTGGGCAGGGGGATTGAAAAACTGTTTTTT
v_gene: TRBV28; d_gene: TRBD1; j_gene: TRBJ2-2; abundance: -; CDR3aa: CASRLQGGTGELFF; CDR3nt: TGTGCCAGCAGGCTACAGGGGGGCACCGGGGAGCTGTTTTTT
v_gene: TRBV19; d_gene: -; j_gene: TRBJ1-5; abundance: -; CDR3aa: CASTNIPDRSNQPQHF; CDR3nt: TGTGCCAGTACCAACATCCCCGACAGGTCCAATCAGCCCCAGCATTTT
v_gene: TRBV5-4; d_gene: -; j_gene: TRBJ2-2; abundance: -; CDR3aa: CASSPTSYTGELFF; CDR3nt: TGTGCCAGCAGTCCAACTAGTTACACCGGGGAGCTGTTTTTT
v_gene: TRBV4-2; d_gene: TRBD2; j_gene: TRBJ2-1; abundance: -; CDR3aa: CASSQSGTSGSDEQFF; CDR3nt: TGTGCCAGCAGCCAATCCGGGACTAGCGGGAGCGATGAGCAGTTCTTC